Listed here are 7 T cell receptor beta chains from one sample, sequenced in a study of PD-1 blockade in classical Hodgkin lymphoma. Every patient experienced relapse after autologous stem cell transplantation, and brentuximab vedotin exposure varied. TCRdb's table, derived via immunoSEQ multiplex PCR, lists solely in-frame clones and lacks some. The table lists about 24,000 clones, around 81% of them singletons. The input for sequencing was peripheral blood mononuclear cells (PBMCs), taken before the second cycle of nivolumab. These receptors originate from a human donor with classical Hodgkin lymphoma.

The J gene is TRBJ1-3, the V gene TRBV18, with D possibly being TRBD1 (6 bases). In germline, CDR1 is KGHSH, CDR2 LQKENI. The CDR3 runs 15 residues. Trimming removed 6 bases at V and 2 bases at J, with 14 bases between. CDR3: CASSLGQRTGNTIYF. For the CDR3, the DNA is TGTGCCAGCTCCCTTGGACAGAGGACTGGAAACACCATATATTTT.

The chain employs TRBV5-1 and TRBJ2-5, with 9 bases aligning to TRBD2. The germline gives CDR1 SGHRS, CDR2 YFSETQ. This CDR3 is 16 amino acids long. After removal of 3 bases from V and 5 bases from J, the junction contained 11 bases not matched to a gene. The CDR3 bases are TGCGCCAGCAGCTCCACGGGACTAGCTGGGACGGAGACCCAGTACTTC. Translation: CASSSTGLAGTETQYF.

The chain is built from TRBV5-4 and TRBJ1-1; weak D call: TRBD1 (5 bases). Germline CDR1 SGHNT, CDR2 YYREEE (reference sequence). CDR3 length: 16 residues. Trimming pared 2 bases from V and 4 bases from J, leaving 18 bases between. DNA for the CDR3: TGTGCCAGCAGCTTTGAGGGGAAGGGGCGTGGCACTGAAGCTTTCTTT. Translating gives CASSFEGKGRGTEAFF.

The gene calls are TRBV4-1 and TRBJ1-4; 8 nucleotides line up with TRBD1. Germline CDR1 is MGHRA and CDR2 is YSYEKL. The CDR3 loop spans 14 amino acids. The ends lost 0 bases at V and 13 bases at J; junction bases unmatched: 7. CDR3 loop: CASSQDWPGGVLFF. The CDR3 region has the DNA TGCGCCAGCAGCCAAGACTGGCCAGGGGGCGTACTGTTTTTT.

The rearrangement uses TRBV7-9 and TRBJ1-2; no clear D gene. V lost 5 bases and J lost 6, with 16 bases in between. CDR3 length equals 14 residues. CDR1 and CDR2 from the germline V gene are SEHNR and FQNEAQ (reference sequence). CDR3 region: CASSLLREPNGYTF. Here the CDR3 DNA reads TGTGCCAGCAGCCTACTCCGGGAACCTAATGGCTACACCTTC.

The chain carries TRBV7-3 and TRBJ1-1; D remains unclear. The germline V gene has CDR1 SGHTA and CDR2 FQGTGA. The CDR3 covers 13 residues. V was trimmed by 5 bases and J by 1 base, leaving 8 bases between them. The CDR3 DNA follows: TGTGCCAGCAGCGCTCAAGAGAACACTGAAGCTTTCTTT. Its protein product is CASSAQENTEAFF. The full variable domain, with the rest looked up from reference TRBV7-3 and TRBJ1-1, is GAGVSQTPSNKVTEKGKYVELRCDPISGHTALYWYRQSLGQGPEFLIYFQGTGAADDSGLPNDRFFAVRPEGSVSTLKIQRTERGDSAVYLCASSAQENTEAFFGQGTRLTVV.

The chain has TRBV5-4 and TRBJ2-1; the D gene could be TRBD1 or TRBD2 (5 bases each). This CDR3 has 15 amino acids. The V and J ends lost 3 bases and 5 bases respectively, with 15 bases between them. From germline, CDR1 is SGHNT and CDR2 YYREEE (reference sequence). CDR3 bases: TGTGCCAGCAGCTGGGACCAATCTACAAACAATGAGCAGTTCTTC. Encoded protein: CASSWDQSTNNEQFF.